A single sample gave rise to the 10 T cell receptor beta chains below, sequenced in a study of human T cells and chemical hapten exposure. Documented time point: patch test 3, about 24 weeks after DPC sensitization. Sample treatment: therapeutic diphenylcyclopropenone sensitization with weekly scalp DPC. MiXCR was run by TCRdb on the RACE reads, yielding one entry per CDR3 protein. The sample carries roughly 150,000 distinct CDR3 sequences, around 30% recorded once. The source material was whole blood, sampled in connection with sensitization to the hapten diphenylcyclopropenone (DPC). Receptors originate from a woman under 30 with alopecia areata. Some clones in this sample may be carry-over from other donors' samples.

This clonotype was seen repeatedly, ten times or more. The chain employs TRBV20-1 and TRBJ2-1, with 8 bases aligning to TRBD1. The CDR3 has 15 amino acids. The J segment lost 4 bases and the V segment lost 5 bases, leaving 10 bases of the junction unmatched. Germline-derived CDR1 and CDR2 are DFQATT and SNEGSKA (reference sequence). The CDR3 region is CSAATTGGIYNEQFF. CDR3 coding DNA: TGCAGTGCTGCGACTACAGGGGGGATTTACAATGAGCAGTTCTTC.

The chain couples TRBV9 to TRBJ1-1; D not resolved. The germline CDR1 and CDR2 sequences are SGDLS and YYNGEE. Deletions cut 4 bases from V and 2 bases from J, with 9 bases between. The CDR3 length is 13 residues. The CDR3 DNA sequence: TGTGCCAGCAGCATAGCCACAAACACTGAAGCTTTCTTT. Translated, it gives CASSIATNTEAFF.

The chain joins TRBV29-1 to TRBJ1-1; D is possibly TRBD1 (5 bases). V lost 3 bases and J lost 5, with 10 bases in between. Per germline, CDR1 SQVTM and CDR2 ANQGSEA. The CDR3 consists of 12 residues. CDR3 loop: CSVDQGRTEAFF. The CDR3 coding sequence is TGCAGCGTTGACCAGGGTAGGACTGAAGCTTTCTTT.

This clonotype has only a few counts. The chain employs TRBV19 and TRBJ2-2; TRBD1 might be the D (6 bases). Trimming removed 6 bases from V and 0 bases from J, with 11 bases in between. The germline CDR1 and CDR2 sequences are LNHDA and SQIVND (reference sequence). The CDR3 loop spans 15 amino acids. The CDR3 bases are TGTGCCAGTAGAACTGGGACATCGAACACCGGGGAGCTGTTTTTT. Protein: CASRTGTSNTGELFF.

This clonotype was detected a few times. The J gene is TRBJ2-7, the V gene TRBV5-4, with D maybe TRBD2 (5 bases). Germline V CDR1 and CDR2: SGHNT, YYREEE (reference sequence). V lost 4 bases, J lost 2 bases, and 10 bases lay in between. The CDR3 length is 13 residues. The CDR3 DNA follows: TGTGCCAGCAGCCTCTCGACTACCTACGAGCAGTACTTC. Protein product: CASSLSTTYEQYF.

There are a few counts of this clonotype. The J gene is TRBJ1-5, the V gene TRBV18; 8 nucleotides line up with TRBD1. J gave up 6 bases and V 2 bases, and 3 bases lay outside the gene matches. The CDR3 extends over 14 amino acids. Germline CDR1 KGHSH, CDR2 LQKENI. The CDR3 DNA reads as TGTGCCAGCTCACCAGGGCAGGGGGCTCAGCCCCAGCATTTT. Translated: CASSPGQGAQPQHF. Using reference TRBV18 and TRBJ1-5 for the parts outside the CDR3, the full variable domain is NAGVMQNPRHLVRRRGQEARLRCSPMKGHSHVYWYRQLPEEGLKFMVYLQKENIIDESGMPKERFSAEFPKEGPSILRIQQVVRGDSAAYFCASSPGQGAQPQHFGDGTRLSIL.

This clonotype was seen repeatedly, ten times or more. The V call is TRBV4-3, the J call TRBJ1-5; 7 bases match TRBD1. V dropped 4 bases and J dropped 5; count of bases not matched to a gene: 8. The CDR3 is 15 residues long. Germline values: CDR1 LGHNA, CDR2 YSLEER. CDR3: CASSRNTGEDQPQHF. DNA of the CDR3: TGCGCCAGCAGCCGGAATACAGGGGAAGATCAGCCCCAGCATTTT.

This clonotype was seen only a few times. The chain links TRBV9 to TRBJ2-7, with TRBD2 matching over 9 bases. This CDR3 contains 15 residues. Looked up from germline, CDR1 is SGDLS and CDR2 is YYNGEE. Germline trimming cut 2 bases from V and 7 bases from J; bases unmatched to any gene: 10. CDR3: CASSVRSGSWQEQYF. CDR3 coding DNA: TGTGCCAGCAGCGTCCGTAGCGGGAGCTGGCAAGAGCAGTACTTC.

The CDR3 region is CASSQSKNTQYF. The CDR3 DNA is TGTGCCAGCAGCCAATCGAAGAATACGCAGTATTTT. The genes are TRBV14 and TRBJ2-3; D gene uncertain. The germline CDR1 and CDR2 sequences are SGHDN and FVKESK. The V end lost 2 bases, the J end lost 7 bases, and 7 bases lay between the germline ends. The length of the CDR3 is 12 residues.

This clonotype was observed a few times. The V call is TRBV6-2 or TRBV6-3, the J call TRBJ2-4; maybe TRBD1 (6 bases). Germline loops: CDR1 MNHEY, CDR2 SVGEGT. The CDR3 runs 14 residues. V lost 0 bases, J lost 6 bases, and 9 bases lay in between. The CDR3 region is CASSYSGRGNIQYF. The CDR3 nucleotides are TGTGCCAGCAGTTACTCGGGCAGGGGAAACATTCAGTACTTC.